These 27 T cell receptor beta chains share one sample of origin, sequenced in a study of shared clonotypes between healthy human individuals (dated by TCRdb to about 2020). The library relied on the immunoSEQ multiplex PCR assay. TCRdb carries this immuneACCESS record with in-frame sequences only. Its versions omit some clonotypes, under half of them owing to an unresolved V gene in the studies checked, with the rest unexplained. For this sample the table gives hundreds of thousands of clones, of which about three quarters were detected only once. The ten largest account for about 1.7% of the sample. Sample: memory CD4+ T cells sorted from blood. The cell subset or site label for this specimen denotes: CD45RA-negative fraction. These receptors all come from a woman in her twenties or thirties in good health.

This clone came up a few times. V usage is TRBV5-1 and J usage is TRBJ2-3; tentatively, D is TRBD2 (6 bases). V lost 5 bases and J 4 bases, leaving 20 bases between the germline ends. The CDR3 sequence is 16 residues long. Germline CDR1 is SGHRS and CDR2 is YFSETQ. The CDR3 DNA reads TGCGCCAGCAGTCCCCCGTGGGGGAGGTATGCAGATACGCAGTATTTT. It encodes CASSPPWGRYADTQYF.

The CDR3 spells CASSFRRVASQPQHF. The CDR3 bases are TGTGCCAGCAGTTTTCGCAGGGTAGCAAGTCAGCCCCAGCATTTT. This chain uses TRBV28 with TRBJ1-5, with D perhaps matching TRBD1 (5 bases). The CDR3 covers 15 residues. Germline CDR1 and CDR2: MDHEN and SYDVKM. Trimming stripped 3 bases from V and 6 bases from J, with 15 bases between.

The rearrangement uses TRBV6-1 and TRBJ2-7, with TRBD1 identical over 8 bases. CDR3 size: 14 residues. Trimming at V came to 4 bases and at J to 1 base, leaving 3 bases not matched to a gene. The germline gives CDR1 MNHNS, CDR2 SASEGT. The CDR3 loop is CASSGQGFSYEQYF. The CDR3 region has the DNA TGTGCCAGCAGTGGACAGGGGTTTTCCTACGAGCAGTACTTC.

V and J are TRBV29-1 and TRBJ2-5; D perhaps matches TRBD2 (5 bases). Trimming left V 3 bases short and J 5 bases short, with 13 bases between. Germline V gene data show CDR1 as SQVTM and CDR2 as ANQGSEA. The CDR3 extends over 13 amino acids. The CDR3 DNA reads TGCAGCGTTGATTTGTCTAGCAGGGAGACCCAGTACTTC. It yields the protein CSVDLSSRETQYF.

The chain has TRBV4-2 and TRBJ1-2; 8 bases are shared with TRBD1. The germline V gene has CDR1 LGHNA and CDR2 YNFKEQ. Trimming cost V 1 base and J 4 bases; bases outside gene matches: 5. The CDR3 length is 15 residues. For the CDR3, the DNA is TGTGCCAGCAGCCAAGCTGGACAGGGAAGCTATGGCTACACCTTC. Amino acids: CASSQAGQGSYGYTF.

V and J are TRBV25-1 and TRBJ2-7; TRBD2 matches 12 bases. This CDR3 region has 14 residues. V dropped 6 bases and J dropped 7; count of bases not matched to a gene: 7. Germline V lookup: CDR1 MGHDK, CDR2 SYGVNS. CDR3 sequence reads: CASSLAGGLREQYF. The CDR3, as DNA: TGTGCCAGCAGCCTAGCGGGAGGGCTTCGGGAGCAGTACTTC.

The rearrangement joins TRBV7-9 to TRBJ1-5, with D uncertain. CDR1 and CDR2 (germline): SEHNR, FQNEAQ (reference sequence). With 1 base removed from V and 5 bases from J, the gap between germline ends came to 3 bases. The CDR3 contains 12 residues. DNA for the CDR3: TGTGCCAGCAGCTTAGGACATCAGCCCCAGCATTTT. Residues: CASSLGHQPQHF.

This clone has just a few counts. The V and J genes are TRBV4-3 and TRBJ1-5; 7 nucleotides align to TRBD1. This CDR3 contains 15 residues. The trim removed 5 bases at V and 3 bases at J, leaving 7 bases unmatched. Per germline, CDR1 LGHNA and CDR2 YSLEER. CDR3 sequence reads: CASSEPGTVNQPQHF. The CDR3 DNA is TGCGCCAGCAGCGAACCAGGGACAGTCAATCAGCCCCAGCATTTT.

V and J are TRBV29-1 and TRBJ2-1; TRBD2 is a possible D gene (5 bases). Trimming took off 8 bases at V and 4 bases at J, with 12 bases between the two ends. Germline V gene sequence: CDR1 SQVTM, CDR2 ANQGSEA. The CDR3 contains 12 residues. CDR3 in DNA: TGCAGCTTAAGGACGGGGTACAATGAGCAGTTCTTC. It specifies CSLRTGYNEQFF.

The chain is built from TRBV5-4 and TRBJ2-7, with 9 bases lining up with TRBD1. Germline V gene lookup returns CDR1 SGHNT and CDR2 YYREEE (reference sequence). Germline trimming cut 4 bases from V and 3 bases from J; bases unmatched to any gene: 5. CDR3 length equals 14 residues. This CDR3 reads CASSPGQGLYEQYF. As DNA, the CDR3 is TGTGCCAGCAGCCCGGGACAGGGCCTCTACGAGCAGTACTTC. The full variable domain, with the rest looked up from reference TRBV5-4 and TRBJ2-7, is ETGVTQSPTHLIKTRGQQVTLRCSSQSGHNTVSWYQQALGQGPQFIFQYYREEENGRGNFPPRFSGLQFPNYSSELNVNALELDDSALYLCASSPGQGLYEQYFGPGTRLTVT.

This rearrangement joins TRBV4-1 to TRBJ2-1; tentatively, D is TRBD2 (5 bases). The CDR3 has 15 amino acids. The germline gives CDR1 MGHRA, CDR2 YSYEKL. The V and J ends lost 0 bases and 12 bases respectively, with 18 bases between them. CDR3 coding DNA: TGCGCCAGCAGCCAAGATGTCGGACTCCCGCGGTTGCAGTTCTTC. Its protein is CASSQDVGLPRLQFF.

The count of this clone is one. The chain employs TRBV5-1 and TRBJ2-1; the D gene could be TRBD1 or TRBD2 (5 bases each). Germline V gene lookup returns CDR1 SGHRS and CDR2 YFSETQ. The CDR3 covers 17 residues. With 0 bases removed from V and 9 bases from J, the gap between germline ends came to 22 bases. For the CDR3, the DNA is TGCGCCAGCAGCTTGGCCCGAGGCAGGGTAGACGGAGGTGAGCAGTTCTTC. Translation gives CASSLARGRVDGGEQFF.

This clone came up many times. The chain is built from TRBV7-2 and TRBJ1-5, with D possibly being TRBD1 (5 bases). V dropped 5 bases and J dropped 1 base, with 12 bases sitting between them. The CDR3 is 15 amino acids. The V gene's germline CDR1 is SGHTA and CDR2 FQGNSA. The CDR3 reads CASSKDSLSNQPQHF. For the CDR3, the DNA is TGTGCCAGCAGCAAAGACAGCCTAAGCAATCAGCCCCAGCATTTT.

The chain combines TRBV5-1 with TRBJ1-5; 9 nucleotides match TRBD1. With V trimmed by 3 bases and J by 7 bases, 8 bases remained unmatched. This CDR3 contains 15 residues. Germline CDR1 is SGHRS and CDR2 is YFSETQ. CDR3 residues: CASSWGTGREQPQHF. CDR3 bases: TGCGCCAGCAGCTGGGGGACAGGGAGAGAGCAGCCCCAGCATTTT.

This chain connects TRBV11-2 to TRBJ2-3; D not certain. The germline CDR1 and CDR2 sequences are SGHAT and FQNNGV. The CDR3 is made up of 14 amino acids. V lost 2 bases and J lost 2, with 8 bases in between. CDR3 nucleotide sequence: TGTGCCAGCAGCTTATCAGACCACACAGATACGCAGTATTTT. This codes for CASSLSDHTDTQYF.

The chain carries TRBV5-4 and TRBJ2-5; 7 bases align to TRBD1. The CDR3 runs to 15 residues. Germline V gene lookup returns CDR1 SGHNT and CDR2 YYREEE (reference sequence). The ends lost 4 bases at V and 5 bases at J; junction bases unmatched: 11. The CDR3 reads CASSDNRGSRETQYF. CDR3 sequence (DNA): TGTGCCAGCAGCGACAACAGGGGTTCGAGGGAGACCCAGTACTTC.

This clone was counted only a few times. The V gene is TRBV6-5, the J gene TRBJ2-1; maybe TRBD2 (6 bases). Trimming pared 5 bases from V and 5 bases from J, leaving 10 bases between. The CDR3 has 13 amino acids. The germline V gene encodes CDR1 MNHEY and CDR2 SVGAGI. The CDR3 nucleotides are TGTGCCAGCAGTAGGGGCGGGAACAATGAGCAGTTCTTC. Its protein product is CASSRGGNNEQFF.

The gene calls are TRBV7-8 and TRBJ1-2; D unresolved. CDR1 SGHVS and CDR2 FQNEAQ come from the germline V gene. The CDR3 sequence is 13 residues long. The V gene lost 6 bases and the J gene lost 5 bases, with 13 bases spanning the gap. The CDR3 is CASSAGGLYGYTF. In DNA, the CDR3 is TGTGCCAGCAGTGCCGGCGGACTTTATGGCTACACCTTC.

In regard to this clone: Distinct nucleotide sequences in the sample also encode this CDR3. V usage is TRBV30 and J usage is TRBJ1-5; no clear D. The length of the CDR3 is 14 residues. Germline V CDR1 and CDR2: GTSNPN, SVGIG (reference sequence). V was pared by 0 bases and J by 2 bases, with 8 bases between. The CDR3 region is CAWSVGAGNQPQHF. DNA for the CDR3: TGTGCCTGGAGTGTAGGCGCAGGCAATCAGCCCCAGCATTTT.

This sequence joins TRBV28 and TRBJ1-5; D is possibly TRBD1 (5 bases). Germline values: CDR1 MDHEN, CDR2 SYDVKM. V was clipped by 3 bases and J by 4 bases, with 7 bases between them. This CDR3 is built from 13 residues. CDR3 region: CASSFDRNQPQHF. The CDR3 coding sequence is TGTGCCAGCAGTTTTGACAGAAATCAGCCCCAGCATTTT.

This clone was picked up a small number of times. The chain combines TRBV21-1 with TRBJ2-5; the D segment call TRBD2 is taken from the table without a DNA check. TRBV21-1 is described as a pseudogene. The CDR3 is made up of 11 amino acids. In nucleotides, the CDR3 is TGTGCCAGCAGCACCCCGTCCTATCAGTACTTC. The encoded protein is CASSTPSYQYF.

This chain's CDR3 is CASSVSPGVMYEQFF. The CDR3 DNA sequence: TGTGCCAGCAGCGTCTCGCCGGGAGTGATGTATGAGCAGTTCTTC. This rearrangement joins TRBV9 to TRBJ2-1, with D perhaps matching TRBD2 (6 bases). The V and J ends lost 2 bases and 8 bases respectively, with 17 bases between them. The V gene's germline CDR1 is SGDLS and CDR2 YYNGEE. The CDR3 runs to 15 residues.

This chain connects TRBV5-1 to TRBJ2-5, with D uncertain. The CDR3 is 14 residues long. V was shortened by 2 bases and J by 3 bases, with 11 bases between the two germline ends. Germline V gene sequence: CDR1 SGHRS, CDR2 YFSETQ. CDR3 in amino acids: CASSLGRSEETQYF. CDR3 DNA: TGCGCCAGCAGCTTAGGACGGTCGGAAGAGACCCAGTACTTC.

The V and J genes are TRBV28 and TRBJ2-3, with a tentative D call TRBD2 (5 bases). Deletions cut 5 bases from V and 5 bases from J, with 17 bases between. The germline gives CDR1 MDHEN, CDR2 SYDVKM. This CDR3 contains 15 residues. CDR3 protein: CASSDIGRRGDTQYF. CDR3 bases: TGTGCCAGCAGTGACATCGGGCGACGGGGAGATACGCAGTATTTT.

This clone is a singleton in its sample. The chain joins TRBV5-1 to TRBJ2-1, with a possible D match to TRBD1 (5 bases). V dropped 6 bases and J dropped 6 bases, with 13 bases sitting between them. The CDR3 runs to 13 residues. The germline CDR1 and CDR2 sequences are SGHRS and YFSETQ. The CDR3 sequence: CASNGQGLNEQFF. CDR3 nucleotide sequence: TGCGCCAGCAATGGACAAGGGCTCAATGAGCAGTTCTTC.

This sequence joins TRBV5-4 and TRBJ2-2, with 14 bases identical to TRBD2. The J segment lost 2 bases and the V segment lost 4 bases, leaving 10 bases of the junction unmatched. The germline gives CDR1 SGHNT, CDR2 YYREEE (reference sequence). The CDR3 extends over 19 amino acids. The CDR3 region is CASSRLAGGPSRNTGELFF. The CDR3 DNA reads TGTGCCAGCAGCAGACTAGCGGGAGGGCCGAGTAGAAACACCGGGGAGCTGTTTTTT.

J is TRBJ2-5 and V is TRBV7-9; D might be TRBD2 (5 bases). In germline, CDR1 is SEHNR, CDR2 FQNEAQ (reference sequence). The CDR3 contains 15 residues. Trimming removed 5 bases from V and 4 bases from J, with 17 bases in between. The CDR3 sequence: CASSKRTRGLETQYF. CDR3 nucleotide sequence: TGTGCCAGCAGCAAGCGGACCAGAGGACTAGAGACCCAGTACTTC.